Listed below are T cell receptor beta chains from one sample, sequenced in a study of shared clonotypes between healthy human individuals. Libraries were prepared by immunoSEQ multiplex PCR; TCRdb keeps only in-frame clonotypes and omits some of them. The top ten hold around 1.1% of the sample, which has over 2 million clones, approximately 95% seen once. Input material: naive CD8+ T cells sorted from blood. The receptors were gathered from a man between 18 and 35 years old in good health. The CDR3 runs from the conserved cysteine through the conserved F or W. A D gene is named only where the DNA matches it firmly. Clone size, where shown, is once, few, many, or a class for clones that have expanded.

V,D,size,J,DNA,CDR3
TRBV4-1,TRBD2,.,TRBJ2-3,TGCGCCAGCAGCCAATCCTCACGGAGTAGCGGGAGTTGGGGAGATACGCAGTATTTT,CASSQSSRSSGSWGDTQYF
TRBV9,.,once,TRBJ1-1,TGTGCCAGCGGAACCGGGACGCCGGCACTGGGAGCTTTCTTT,CASGTGTPALGAFF
TRBV11-2,.,once,TRBJ2-3,TGTGCCAGCAGCTTAGTGGGCACTTACACAGATACGCAGTATTTT,CASSLVGTYTDTQYF
TRBV4-3,TRBD2,.,TRBJ2-1,TGCGCCAGCAGCCTCATAGCGGGAACGGTCAATGAGCAGTTCTTC,CASSLIAGTVNEQFF
TRBV13,.,.,TRBJ2-7,TGTGCCAGCAGCTTAGGGGCTAGCTACGAGCAGTACTTC,CASSLGASYEQYF
TRBV7-9,TRBD2,.,TRBJ2-1,TGTGCCAGCAGCTGGGGGGGACTAGCGGGAAGCTCCTACAATGAGCAGTTCTTC,CASSWGGLAGSSYNEQFF
TRBV2,.,once,TRBJ2-3,TGTGCCAGCAGTGGTGCGAGCGTTCTAAGCACAGATACGCAGTATTTT,CASSGASVLSTDTQYF
TRBV5-6,.,.,TRBJ2-1,TGTGCCAGCACCCAAGTGGTGGGTCTACTATTATACAATGAGCAGTTCTTC,CASTQVVGLLLYNEQFF
TRBV27,TRBD1,once,TRBJ1-5,TGTGCCAGCAGCACGGACAGGGATAGCAATCAGCCCCAGCATTTT,CASSTDRDSNQPQHF
TRBV4-1,TRBD2,.,TRBJ2-3,TGCGCCAGCAGGAGGACGCCGGGACTAGCGGACACAGATACGCAGTATTTT,CASRRTPGLADTDTQYF
TRBV4-2,.,.,TRBJ2-3,TGTGCCAGCAGCCAAGAGAGTTACAGCACAGATACGCAGTATTTT,CASSQESYSTDTQYF
TRBV6-6,TRBD1,.,TRBJ2-1,TGTGCCAGCAGTAATTTTCCGGAAGGACAGGACAATGAGCAGTTCTTC,CASSNFPEGQDNEQFF
TRBV19,.,.,TRBJ2-7,TGTGCCAGTAGTATAGTAGGCAGGGGCGCGCAGGACGAGCAGTACTTC,CASSIVGRGAQDEQYF
TRBV27,TRBD1,.,TRBJ2-7,TGTGCCAGCAGCCCCCCTGGGACAGGGCTCTACGAGCAGTACTTC,CASSPPGTGLYEQYF
TRBV27,.,.,TRBJ2-1,TGTGCCAGCAGTTCACTAGAGAATGAGCAGTTCTTC,CASSSLENEQFF
TRBV6-1,TRBD1,few,TRBJ2-7,TGTGCCAGCAGTGAAGCGGGACAGTTATTCTACGAGCAGTACTTC,CASSEAGQLFYEQYF
TRBV11-2,.,.,TRBJ2-7,TGTGCCAGCAGCTTAATTCTCCACGAGCAGTACTTC,CASSLILHEQYF
TRBV30,.,.,TRBJ1-4,TGTGCCTGGACAGGGACCGGGGGTGAAAAACTGTTTTTT,CAWTGTGGEKLFF
TRBV7-2,.,.,TRBJ2-1,TGTGCCAGCACCCCCGCCCCCGGGAATGAGCAGTTCTTC,CASTPAPGNEQFF
TRBV7-3,TRBD2,.,TRBJ2-7,TGTGCCAGCAGCACACTAGCGGGAGAGCAGTACTTC,CASSTLAGEQYF
TRBV9,.,few,TRBJ2-1,TGTGCCAGCAGCGTAGGAGACAATGAGCAGTTCTTC,CASSVGDNEQFF
TRBV7-6,.,.,TRBJ1-1,TGTGCCAGCAGCTTAGCTTCCAGGGGAGGTGGGGACACTGAAGCTTTCTTT,CASSLASRGGGDTEAFF
TRBV4-1,.,.,TRBJ2-5,TGCGCCAGCAGCGAGGCCTCGATGATAGAGACCCAGTACTTC,CASSEASMIETQYF
TRBV28,TRBD1,.,TRBJ2-5,TGTGCCAGCAGTTACACCGGGACAGATCAAGAGACCCAGTACTTC,CASSYTGTDQETQYF
TRBV21-1,.,.,TRBJ1-3,TGTGCCAGCAGCATACAAGTCGAGGGGGCTACGGGAAACACCATATATTTT,CASSIQVEGATGNTIYF
TRBV2,.,.,TRBJ2-7,TGTGCCAGCAGTGATATCGGCGAGGCGAACTACGAGCAGTACTTC,CASSDIGEANYEQYF
TRBV5-1,TRBD1,.,TRBJ2-7,TGCGCCAGCAGCTTGGCCGTGGGGACAGGGGCCTACGAGCAGTACTTC,CASSLAVGTGAYEQYF
TRBV5-4,.,.,TRBJ1-1,TGTGCCAGCAGCCTCACTGACCTAGACACTGAAGCTTTCTTT,CASSLTDLDTEAFF
TRBV4-3,TRBD2,.,TRBJ2-7,TGCGCCAGCAGCCAAGATTGGGCTAGCGGATGGGAGCAGTACTTC,CASSQDWASGWEQYF
TRBV7-2,.,.,TRBJ1-5,TGTGCCAGCAGCCCCCTTCGCGAAGGCCAGCCCCAGCATTTT,CASSPLREGQPQHF
TRBV7-9,TRBD2,once,TRBJ2-5,TGTGCCAGCAGCTTAGCGTTAACTAGCGGGGGGACGTACCAAGAGACCCAGTACTTC,CASSLALTSGGTYQETQYF
TRBV5-1,TRBD1,.,TRBJ1-3,TGCGCCAGCAGCGGGGGACAGGGAAACTCTGGAAACACCATATATTTT,CASSGGQGNSGNTIYF
TRBV4-3,TRBD1,.,TRBJ2-3,TGCGCCAGCAGCCAAGATCTCCGGGGACAGGGGGAGACAGATACGCAGTATTTT,CASSQDLRGQGETDTQYF
TRBV6-5,.,.,TRBJ2-2,TGTGCCAGCAGTCCCCAGAACTTAGGCGGGGAGCTGTTTTTT,CASSPQNLGGELFF
TRBV30,.,.,TRBJ2-5,TGTGCCTGGAGTGTATACGGAGAGACCCAGTACTTC,CAWSVYGETQYF
TRBV27,.,.,TRBJ2-2,TGTGCCAGCAGTCCGACCGGGGTGGGGCTTAAGGCGGCCGGGGAGCTGTTTTTT,CASSPTGVGLKAAGELFF
TRBV10-3,.,few,TRBJ2-7,TGTGCCATCAGTGAGGGCAGCTCCTACGAGCAGTACTTC,CAISEGSSYEQYF
TRBV28,.,.,TRBJ2-5,TGTGCCAGCAGCGAGCCCGGGGAATGGACCCAGTACTTC,CASSEPGEWTQYF
TRBV2,TRBD1,.,TRBJ2-7,TGTGCCAGCATTTCGTTCCGGGACAGGGAGTCCTACGAGCAGTACTTC,CASISFRDRESYEQYF
TRBV5-1,.,.,TRBJ1-1,TGCGCCAGCAGCTTGGGTGCAGGGGTCGGAAACACTGAAGCTTTCTTT,CASSLGAGVGNTEAFF
TRBV7-9,TRBD1,.,TRBJ1-1,TGTGCCAGCGGGGAACAGGGGGAAGCTTTCTTT,CASGEQGEAFF
TRBV6-1,.,.,TRBJ2-3,TGTGCCAGCAGGCTGGGGTGGGCAGATACGCAGTATTTT,CASRLGWADTQYF
TRBV4-1,TRBD1,.,TRBJ1-2,TGCGCCAGCAGCCAAGATCTCGGGACAGGGTTGAGGGGCTACACCTTC,CASSQDLGTGLRGYTF
TRBV7-9,.,once,TRBJ1-1,TGTGCCAGCAGCTCCCGACAGGCGAAGAACACTGAAGCTTTCTTT,CASSSRQAKNTEAFF
TRBV9,TRBD1,.,TRBJ2-1,TGTGCCAGCAGCGCCGACAGGGGCCCCTACAATGAGCAGTTCTTC,CASSADRGPYNEQFF
TRBV11-2,TRBD1,.,TRBJ2-7,TGTGCCAGCAGCCCCGGGACAGCCATCTACGAGCAGTACTTC,CASSPGTAIYEQYF
TRBV7-9,.,.,TRBJ2-1,TGTGCCAGCAGCTCTTCGTCCGGACGTAGTGAGCAGTTCTTC,CASSSSSGRSEQFF
TRBV6-5,.,.,TRBJ1-2,TGTGCCAGCAGTTACTCGGACGGTGAGAACTATGGCTACACCTTC,CASSYSDGENYGYTF
TRBV7-9,TRBD1,.,TRBJ1-4,TGTGCCAGCAGCCGGGGACAGGGCGGCATAACTAATGAAAAACTGTTTTTT,CASSRGQGGITNEKLFF
TRBV6-5,.,few,TRBJ2-7,TGTGCCAGCAGTTACCTGAGGGTTCCCTACGAGCAGTACTTC,CASSYLRVPYEQYF
TRBV11-1,.,.,TRBJ1-1,TGTGCCAGCAGCCCAGGGACGGAAGGGGGGATGAACACTGAAGCTTTCTTT,CASSPGTEGGMNTEAFF